The clone carrying this T cell receptor beta chain was observed a few times. Its antigen is not known. Generation of TCR cDNA used 5'RACE template switching (which added a universal primer site and UMIs). TCRdb ran MiXCR on the 5' RACE reads and lists one entry per CDR3 protein. The repertoire includes approximately 550,000 distinct CDR3 sequences, about 19% of them detected once, and approximately 14% sits in the top ten. The entry originates in a study of T cells after yellow fever vaccination. Whole-study results and caveats: Abundant bulk-population clonotypes could contaminate the FACS-sorted repertoires. Overall, a small share of clonotypes was seen in both CD4 and CD8 compartments. Weaker, the secondary response had a peak occurring faster, on day 5 versus 15.

This CDR3 region has 16 residues. CDR1 is MNHNS and CDR2 is SASEGT in the germline V gene. Trimming left V 6 bases short and J 5 bases short, with 19 bases between. The chain has TRBV6-1 and TRBJ2-2; D remains unclear. The material was PBMCs, obtained 15 days after the yellow fever booster vaccination. The receptor comes from a man aged 25 to 40 who received the YFV17D yellow fever vaccine. CDR3: CASSEYPPPQTGELFF. CDR3 sequence (DNA): TGTGCCAGCAGCGAGTACCCACCACCTCAAACCGGGGAGCTGTTTTTT.